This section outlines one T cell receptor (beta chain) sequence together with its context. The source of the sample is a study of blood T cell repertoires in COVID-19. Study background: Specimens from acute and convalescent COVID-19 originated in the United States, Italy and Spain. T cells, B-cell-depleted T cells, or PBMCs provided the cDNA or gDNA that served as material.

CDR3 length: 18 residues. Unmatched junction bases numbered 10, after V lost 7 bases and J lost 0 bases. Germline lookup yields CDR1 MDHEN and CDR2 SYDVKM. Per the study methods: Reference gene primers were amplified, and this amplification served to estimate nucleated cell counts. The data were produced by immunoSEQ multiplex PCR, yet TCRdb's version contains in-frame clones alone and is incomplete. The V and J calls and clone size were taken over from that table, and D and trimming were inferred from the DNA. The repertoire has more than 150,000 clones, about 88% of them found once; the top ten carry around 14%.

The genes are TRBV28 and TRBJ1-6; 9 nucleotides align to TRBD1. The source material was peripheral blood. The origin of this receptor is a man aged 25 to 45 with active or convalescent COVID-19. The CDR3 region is CASKGGQGTSSYNSPLHF. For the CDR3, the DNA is TGTGCCAGCAAGGGGGGACAGGGTACGAGCTCCTATAATTCACCCCTCCACTTT. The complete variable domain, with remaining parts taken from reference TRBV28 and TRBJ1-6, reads DVKVTQSSRYLVKRTGEKVFLECVQDMDHENMFWYRQDPGLGLRLIYFSYDVKMKEKGDIPEGYSVSREKKERFSLILESASTNQTSMYLCASKGGQGTSSYNSPLHFGNGTRLTVT.